This T cell receptor (beta chain) stems from a study of graft-versus-host responses after intestinal transplantation. Study as a whole: Each recipient received anti-thymocyte globulin induction, then tacrolimus and steroids for 2 to 4 years.

This CDR3 is built from 16 residues. Deletions cut 5 bases from V and 2 bases from J, with 19 bases between. Per germline, CDR1 SGHVS and CDR2 FQNEAQ. The authors seeded about 200,000 CFSE-labeled responder cells together with about 200,000 irradiated stimulator cells tagged with violet dye. This table comes from immunoSEQ multiplex PCR, and its TCRdb copy is limited to in-frame clones, with some not included. The repertoire includes approximately 14,000 clones, around 40% of them detected once, and roughly 1.2% sits in the top ten. This clone showed up just once. Points from the study as a whole: Graft-donor T cell macrochimerism in patients accompanied high graft-versus-host to host-versus-graft clonal ratios in allografts. Declines in HvG clones occurring early post-transplant were associated with peak circulating GvH clone levels.

This sample comprised alloreactive CD4+ T cells from a mixed lymphocyte reaction culture, obtained before intestinal transplant. The subset here: CFSE-low proliferating T cells sorted from roughly 6-day pre-transplant mixed lymphocyte reaction (GvH or HvG direction). This clonotype was sampled from a human patient who received an intestinal transplant. The chain combines TRBV7-8 with TRBJ2-7, with a possible D match to TRBD1 (6 bases). CDR3 loop: CASSLLGQPSPYEQYF. As DNA, the CDR3 is TGTGCCAGCAGCCTCCTAGGACAGCCGAGCCCCTACGAGCAGTACTTC.